This TCR beta chain was profiled in a study of response to subunit inactivated influenza vaccine. Study outcomes and limitations: There was a suggestion from the authors that each seasonal influenza vaccination recruits few new T cells.

This clonotype has just a few counts. Antigen: not known. MiXCR, run by TCRdb on the RT-PCR reads, gives a single entry per CDR3 protein. The table lists hundreds of thousands of distinct CDR3 sequences, over 9.5% of them singletons. Germline assignment: CDR1 MNHNS and CDR2 SASEGT. Trimming cost V 10 bases and J 2 bases, with 17 bases left between them. CDR3 length equals 14 residues. This rearrangement joins TRBV6-1 to TRBJ1-2, with a possible D match to TRBD1 (6 bases). Material: PBMCs from blood, obtained on the day of vaccination. The TCR originated in a man in his fifties who received an inactivated influenza vaccine. CDR3 sequence: CATKRGQQNYGYTF. CDR3 DNA sequence: TGTGCCACCAAACGGGGGCAGCAAAACTATGGCTACACCTTC.